This T cell receptor (beta chain) was observed in a study of shared clonotypes between healthy human individuals. The CDR3 runs 10 residues. Germline V CDR1 and CDR2: DFQATT, SNEGSKA (reference sequence). The V end lost 6 bases, the J end lost 7 bases, and 7 bases lay between the germline ends. Worth noting for this clone: Its antigen is undetermined. Other DNA sequences in the sample encode the same CDR3.

Sequencing was performed with immunoSEQ multiplex PCR; in TCRdb, only in-frame clones are kept and a portion is missing. The data show 1.5 million to 1.9 million clones, with 98% seen just once and roughly 0.45% held by the top ten. General study points: Shared clonotypes across all four donors exceeded non-shared ones in generation probability. Among the subsets, naive ones generally showed larger estimated richness than memory ones.

The source of this sequence is a man aged 30 to 39 in good health. The chain carries TRBV20-1 and TRBJ2-1, with TRBD2 as a possible D gene (5 bases). Input material: naive CD4+ T cells sorted from blood. Subset meaning: CD45RA+ positively selected. Written as DNA, the CDR3 is TGCAGTGCCGAGCGGAATGAGCAGTTCTTC. Translated, it gives CSAERNEQFF.